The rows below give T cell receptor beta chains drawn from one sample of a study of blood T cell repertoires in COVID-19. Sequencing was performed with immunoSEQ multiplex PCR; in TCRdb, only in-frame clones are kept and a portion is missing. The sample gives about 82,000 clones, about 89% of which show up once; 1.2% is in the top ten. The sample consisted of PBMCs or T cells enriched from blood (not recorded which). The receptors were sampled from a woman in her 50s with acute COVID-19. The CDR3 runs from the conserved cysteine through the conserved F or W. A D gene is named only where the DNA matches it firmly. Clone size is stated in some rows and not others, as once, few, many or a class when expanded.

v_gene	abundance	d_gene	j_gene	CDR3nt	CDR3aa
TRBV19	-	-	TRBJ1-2	TGTGCCAGTAGTATGCGCTCAGATCCAGGGCGCTATGGCTACACCTTC	CASSMRSDPGRYGYTF
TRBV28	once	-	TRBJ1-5	TGTGCCAGCAGGCGACAGGTTGATCAGCCCCAGCATTTT	CASRRQVDQPQHF
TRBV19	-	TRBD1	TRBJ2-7	TGTGCCACCTCTCCCCAGGGGGCCCGCTACGAGCAGTACTTC	CATSPQGARYEQYF
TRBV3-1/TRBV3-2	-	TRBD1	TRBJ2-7	TGTGCCAGCAGCCAAGGGGACAGGGAGTACGAGCAGTACTTC	CASSQGDREYEQYF
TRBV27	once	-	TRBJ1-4	TGTGCCAGCAGTCCCTACACCGCGGGTGAAAAACTGTTTTTT	CASSPYTAGEKLFF
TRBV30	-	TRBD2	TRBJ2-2	TGTGCCTGGAGTCACAGCGGGAGGACCGGGGAGCTGTTTTTT	CAWSHSGRTGELFF
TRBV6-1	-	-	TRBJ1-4	TGTGCCAGCAGTGAAGGTGCGAAGCGAGAAAAACTGTTTTTT	CASSEGAKREKLFF
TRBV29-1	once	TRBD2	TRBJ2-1	TGCAGCGTTGTTGGCGGGAGGGCCAAGTCCGGCAATGAGCAGTTCTTC	CSVVGGRAKSGNEQFF
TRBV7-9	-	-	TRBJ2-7	TGTGCCAGCAGCTTATATTCCTACGAGCAGTACTTC	CASSLYSYEQYF
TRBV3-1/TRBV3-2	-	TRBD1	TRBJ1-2	TGTGCCAGCAGCCAAGGCGGCAGGGGGCGCGAGGGCTACACCTTC	CASSQGGRGREGYTF
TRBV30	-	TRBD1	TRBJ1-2	TGTGCCTGGAGTGAAATCAGGATTGGGACAGCTAACTATGGCTACACCTTC	CAWSEIRIGTANYGYTF
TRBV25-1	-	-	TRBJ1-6	TGTGCCAGCAACGGACAGTTAAATTCACCCCTCCACTTT	CASNGQLNSPLHF
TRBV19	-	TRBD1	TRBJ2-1	TGTGCCAGTAGTATAACCGGGACAGGGGGCAATGAGCAGTTCTTC	CASSITGTGGNEQFF
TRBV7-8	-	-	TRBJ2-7	TGTGCCAGCAGCTTAGATACTCCTAGCTACGAGCAGTACTTC	CASSLDTPSYEQYF
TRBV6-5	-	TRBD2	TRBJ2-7	TGTGCCAGCAGCCGCTCGGGACTAGGGGACTACGAGCAGTACTTC	CASSRSGLGDYEQYF
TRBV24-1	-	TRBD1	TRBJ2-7	TGTGCCACCAGTTACGGACAGGGGTACTCCTACGAGCAGTACTTC	CATSYGQGYSYEQYF
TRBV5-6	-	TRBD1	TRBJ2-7	TGTGCCAGCAGCTCGACGGGACAGGGAGACGAGCAGTACTTC	CASSSTGQGDEQYF
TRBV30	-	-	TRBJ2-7	TGTGCCTGCCACAGCGGGTATAGCTCCTACGAGCAGTACTTC	CACHSGYSSYEQYF
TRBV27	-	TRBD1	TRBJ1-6	TGTGCCAGCAGCAGGGGGTATAGAGGCTATAATTCACCCCTCCACTTT	CASSRGYRGYNSPLHF
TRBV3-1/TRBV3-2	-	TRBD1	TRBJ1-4	TGTGCCAGCAGCCAAGTCGGACAGGGGGAGAAGGGGGAAAAACTGTTTTTT	CASSQVGQGEKGEKLFF
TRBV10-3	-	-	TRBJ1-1	TGTGCCATCAGTGAGTCATCCAGGGGGAACACTGAAGCTTTCTTT	CAISESSRGNTEAFF
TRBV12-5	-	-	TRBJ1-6	TGTGCTAGTGGTTTCCCCGGTTCACCCCTCCACTTT	CASGFPGSPLHF
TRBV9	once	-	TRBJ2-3	TGTGCCAGCAGCGTAGCCGCGGACTATACGCAGTATTTT	CASSVAADYTQYF
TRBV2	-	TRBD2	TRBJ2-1	TGTGCCAGCAGGGCACGGACTAGCGGGGATAAGCAGTTCTTC	CASRARTSGDKQFF
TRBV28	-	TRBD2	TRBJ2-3	TGTGCCAGCAGTTTAATAGCGGGCCCTAGCACAGATACGCAGTATTTT	CASSLIAGPSTDTQYF
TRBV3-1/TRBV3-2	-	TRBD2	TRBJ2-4	TGTGCCAGCAGCCAACCCCTCTACTCACCCGGGACTAGCGGGGCCAAAAACATTCAGTACTTC	CASSQPLYSPGTSGAKNIQYF
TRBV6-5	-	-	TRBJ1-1	TGTGCCAGCAACCACGGGGGGTCTGAAGCTTTCTTT	CASNHGGSEAFF
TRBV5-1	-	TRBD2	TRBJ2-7	TGCGCCAGCAGCGTCACGGGACTACCAACCTACGAGCAGTACTTC	CASSVTGLPTYEQYF
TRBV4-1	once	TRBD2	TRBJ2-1	TGCGCCAGCAGTACTAGCGGAGCCTACAATGAGCAGTTCTTC	CASSTSGAYNEQFF
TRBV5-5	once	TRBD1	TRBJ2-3	TGTGCCAGCAGCTTGGAAACAGGGGCCACAGATACGCAGTATTTT	CASSLETGATDTQYF
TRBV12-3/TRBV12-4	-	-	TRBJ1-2	TGTGCCAGCAGTTTCTCTAGACGGGGCTACACCTTC	CASSFSRRGYTF
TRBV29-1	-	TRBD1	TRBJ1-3	TGCAGCGTGGGTCAGGGGGCTGGGAGTTCTGGAAACACCATATATTTT	CSVGQGAGSSGNTIYF
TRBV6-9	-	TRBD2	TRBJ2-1	TGTGCCAGCACCAAATGGGGGGAGGGAGCCTACAATGAGCAGTTCTTC	CASTKWGEGAYNEQFF
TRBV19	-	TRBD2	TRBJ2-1	TGTGCCAGTAGTATAAGGGTAGCGGGAGGGCGTAATGAGCAGTTCTTC	CASSIRVAGGRNEQFF
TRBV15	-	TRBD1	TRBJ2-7	TGTGCCACCAGCAGTGGGACAGGGTGGAACGAGCAGTACTTC	CATSSGTGWNEQYF
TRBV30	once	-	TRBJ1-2	TGTGCCTGGAGTCCCTGGGAGGGCGCCTATGGCTACACCTTC	CAWSPWEGAYGYTF
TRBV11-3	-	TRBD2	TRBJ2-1	TGTGCCAGCAGCTCCCGACTAGCGGGCTACAATGAGCAGTTCTTC	CASSSRLAGYNEQFF
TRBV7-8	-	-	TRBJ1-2	TGTGCCAGCAGCACTAGTCGTTTTACCTATGGCTACACCTTC	CASSTSRFTYGYTF
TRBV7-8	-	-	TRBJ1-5	TGTGCCAGCAGCCTCTCTAGAGGGCCCCAGCATTTT	CASSLSRGPQHF
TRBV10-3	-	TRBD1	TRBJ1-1	TGTGCCATTAAGGGACAGTACATGAACACTGAAGCTTTCTTT	CAIKGQYMNTEAFF